This entry features one T cell receptor beta chain sequence. TCRdb's copy holds only in-frame clones and misses some; the assay was immunoSEQ multiplex PCR. Here the sample spans about 75,000 clones, approximately 97% being singletons. These data originate in a study of technical replicates of blood from a few donors. In germline, CDR1 is MDHEN, CDR2 SYDVKM. The CDR3 loop spans 13 amino acids. Trimming cost V 8 bases and J 10 bases; bases outside gene matches: 9. The chain recombines TRBV28 with TRBJ2-1; TRBD2 agrees at 9 bases. The receptor was derived from a human donor in good health. The specimen was T cells isolated from PBMCs. CDR3 loop: CASDSGSAGEQFF. The CDR3 DNA reads TGTGCCAGCGATAGCGGGAGTGCTGGGGAGCAGTTCTTC.